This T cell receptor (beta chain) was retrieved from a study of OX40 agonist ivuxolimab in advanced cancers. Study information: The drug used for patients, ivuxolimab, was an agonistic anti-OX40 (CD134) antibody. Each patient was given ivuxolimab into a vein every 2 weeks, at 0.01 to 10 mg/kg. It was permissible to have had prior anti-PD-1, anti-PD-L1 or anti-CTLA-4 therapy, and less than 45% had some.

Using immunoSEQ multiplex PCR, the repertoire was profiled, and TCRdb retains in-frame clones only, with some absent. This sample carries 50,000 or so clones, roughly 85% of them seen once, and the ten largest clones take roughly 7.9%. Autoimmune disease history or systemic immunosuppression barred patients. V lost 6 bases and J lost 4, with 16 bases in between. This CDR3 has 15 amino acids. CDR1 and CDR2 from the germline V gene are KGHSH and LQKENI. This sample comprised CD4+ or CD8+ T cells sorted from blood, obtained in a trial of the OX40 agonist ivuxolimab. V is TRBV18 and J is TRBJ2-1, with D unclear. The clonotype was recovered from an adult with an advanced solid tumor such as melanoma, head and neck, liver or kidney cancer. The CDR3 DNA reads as TGTGCCAGCTCCCTTGACAAGGCAGATTACAATGAGCAGTTCTTC. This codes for CASSLDKADYNEQFF.